This T cell receptor (beta chain) was documented in a study of T cell clonotyping in hematopoietic cell transplantation. The data were produced by immunoSEQ multiplex PCR, yet TCRdb's version contains in-frame clones alone and is incomplete. The table shows more than 55,000 clones, with 90% to 95% occurring only once. The sample taken for sequencing was peripheral blood mononuclear cells. This sequence was found in a man aged 50 to 60 in good health. Some clones in this sample may be carry-over from other donors' samples.

The CDR3 protein is CARSTDSYNEQFF. CDR3 bases: TGTGCCAGATCGACAGACTCCTACAATGAGCAGTTCTTC. The chain uses TRBV2 and TRBJ2-1, with D tentatively TRBD1 (5 bases). This CDR3 contains 13 residues. Germline CDR1 SNHLY, CDR2 FYNNEI. Trimming took 9 bases from V and 0 from J, leaving 9 bases between them. The full variable domain, completed using reference TRBV2 and TRBJ2-1, is EPEVTQTPSHQVTQMGQEVILRCVPISNHLYFYWYRQILGQKVEFLVSFYNNEISEKSEIFDDQFSVERPDGSNFTLKIRSTKLEDSAMYFCARSTDSYNEQFFGPGTRLTVL.